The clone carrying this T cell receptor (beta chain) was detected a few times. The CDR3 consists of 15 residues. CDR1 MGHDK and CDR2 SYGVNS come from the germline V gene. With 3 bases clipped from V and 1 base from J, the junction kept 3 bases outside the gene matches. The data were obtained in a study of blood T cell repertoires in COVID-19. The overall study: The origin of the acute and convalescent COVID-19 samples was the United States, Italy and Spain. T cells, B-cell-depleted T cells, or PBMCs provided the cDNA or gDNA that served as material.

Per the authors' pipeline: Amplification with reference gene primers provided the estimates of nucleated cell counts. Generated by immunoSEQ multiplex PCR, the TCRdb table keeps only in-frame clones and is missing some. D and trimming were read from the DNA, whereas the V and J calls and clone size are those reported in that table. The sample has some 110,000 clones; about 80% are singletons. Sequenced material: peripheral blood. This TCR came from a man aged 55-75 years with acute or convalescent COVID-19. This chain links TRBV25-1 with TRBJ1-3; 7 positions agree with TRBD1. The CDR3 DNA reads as TGTGCCAGCAGTGATGGCAGGGGGTCTGGAAACACCATATATTTT. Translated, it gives CASSDGRGSGNTIYF.